The clone carrying this T cell receptor (beta chain) has a handful of counts. Its antigen is unidentified. This sample was included in a study of beta chain features in type 1 diabetes. Whole-study context: Healthy donors, compared against patients, showed similar age, gender and cell yields. Study-wide findings and caveats: For TCRB rearrangement, an influence of HLA type remained unresolved here. Type 1 diabetes patients had moderately but significantly shorter TCRB CDR3s in all four CD4+ subsets. Naive, central memory and Treg TCRB repertoires seemed to resemble each other more closely in patients than they did in healthy donors. Junctions at VDJ sites from type 1 diabetes patients had fewer insertions and more deletions.

Of the isolated RNA, all was reverse transcribed, and so the sequenced material was expressed TCRB transcripts. TCRdb keeps only in-frame clones here, not all; method: immunoSEQ multiplex PCR. Of some 350,000 clones listed, about 13% were seen once; the top ten hold roughly 0.015%. This CDR3 has 15 amino acids. CDR1 is GTSNPN, CDR2 SVGIG, per germline (reference sequence). The V gene end was trimmed by 1 base and the J gene end by 3 bases; junction bases not matched to a gene: 7. The specimen was naive CD4+ T cells from blood. The chain recombines TRBV30 with TRBJ2-7; TRBD1 matches 9 bases. The TCR was taken from a young woman with type 1 diabetes. CDR3 sequence (DNA): TGTGCCTGGAGTGAGCGGGACAGGGATTTCTACGAGCAGTACTTC. This codes for CAWSERDRDFYEQYF.